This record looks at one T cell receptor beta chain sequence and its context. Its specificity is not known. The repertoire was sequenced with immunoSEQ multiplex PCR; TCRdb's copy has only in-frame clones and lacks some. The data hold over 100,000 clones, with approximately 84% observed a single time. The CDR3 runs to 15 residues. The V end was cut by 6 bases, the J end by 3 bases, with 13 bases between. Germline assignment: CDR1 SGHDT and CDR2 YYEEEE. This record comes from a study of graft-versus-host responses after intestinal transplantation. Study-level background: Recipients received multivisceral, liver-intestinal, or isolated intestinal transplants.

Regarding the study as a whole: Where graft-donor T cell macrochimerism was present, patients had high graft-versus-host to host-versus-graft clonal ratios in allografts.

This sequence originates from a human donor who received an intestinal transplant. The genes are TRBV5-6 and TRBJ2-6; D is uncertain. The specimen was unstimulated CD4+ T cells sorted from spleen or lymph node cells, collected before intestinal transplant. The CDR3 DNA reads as TGTGCCAGCACCACCGGTGTAAGTGGGGCCAACGTCCTGACTTTC. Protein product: CASTTGVSGANVLTF.